This passage covers 31 T cell receptor beta chains from one sample sequenced in a study of blood T cell repertoires in COVID-19. Data came from immunoSEQ multiplex PCR; TCRdb stores just in-frame clones and leaves some out. The sample consists of under 250,000 clones, 90% of them appearing once. The sample comprised peripheral blood. All receptors come from a man between 25 and 39 years old with COVID-19, enrolled during active disease.

This chain uses TRBV6-2 or TRBV6-3 with TRBJ1-5; a weak D match, TRBD1 (6 bases). The CDR3 length is 16 residues. The V gene lost 6 bases and the J gene lost 0 bases, with 15 bases spanning the gap. Germline V gives CDR1 MNHEY, CDR2 SVGEGT. The CDR3 DNA is TGTGCCAGCAGCACCGGACAGAACAATAGCAATCAGCCCCAGCATTTT. Encoded protein: CASSTGQNNSNQPQHF.

This clone was picked up one time. V and J are TRBV6-2 or TRBV6-3 and TRBJ2-1; 13 bases fit TRBD2. The CDR3 extends over 16 amino acids. Losses at the gene ends were 6 bases for V and 12 bases for J; bases not matched to a gene: 14. Germline values: CDR1 MNHEY, CDR2 SVGEGT. In DNA, the CDR3 is TGTGCCAGCAGCTCCCACCGGGGGGGACTAGCGGGACTGCAGTTCTTC. Translated: CASSSHRGGLAGLQFF.

This rearrangement joins TRBV29-1 to TRBJ2-7, with TRBD1 as a possible D gene (6 bases). Germline-derived CDR1 and CDR2 are SQVTM and ANQGSEA. The CDR3 runs 14 residues. V was shortened by 5 bases and J by 5 bases, with 19 bases between the two germline ends. CDR3 in DNA: TGCAGCGTTTATATTACAGGGTTGGACGACGAGCAGTACTTC. Translating it yields CSVYITGLDDEQYF.

The chain uses TRBV24-1 and TRBJ1-2; D is possibly TRBD1 (6 bases). V lost 4 bases and J 2 bases, leaving 7 bases between the germline ends. Germline V gene lookup returns CDR1 KGHDR and CDR2 SFDVKD. The CDR3 totals 13 residues. Written as DNA, the CDR3 is TGTGCCACCAGTGAGGGACACAACTATGGCTACACCTTC. Translated: CATSEGHNYGYTF.

This sequence joins TRBV6-5 and TRBJ1-2; D not certain. Trimming left V 2 bases short and J 8 bases short, with 6 bases between. The V gene's germline CDR1 is MNHEY and CDR2 SVGAGI. The CDR3 is made up of 11 amino acids. Written as DNA, the CDR3 is TGTGCCAGCAGTTACGGTAGAGGCTACACCTTC. This encodes CASSYGRGYTF.

The chain is built from TRBV4-3 and TRBJ2-3, with 12 bases that match TRBD2. Trimming at V came to 5 bases and at J to 9 bases, leaving 12 bases not matched to a gene. Looked up from germline, CDR1 is LGHNA and CDR2 is YSLEER. CDR3 length equals 16 residues. The CDR3 is CASSSSSGGAVGTQYF. In nucleotides, the CDR3 is TGCGCCAGCAGCTCCTCTAGCGGGGGGGCCGTGGGGACGCAGTATTTT.

The sample holds one count of this clone. This chain connects TRBV29-1 to TRBJ1-1; 8 positions match TRBD1. This CDR3 spans 17 amino acids. Germline V lookup: CDR1 SQVTM, CDR2 ANQGSEA. The V segment lost 2 bases and the J segment 10 bases; nucleotides outside the gene matches: 21. This CDR3 reads CSVESQGALGSVDVAFF. The DNA of the CDR3 is TGCAGCGTTGAATCCCAGGGGGCCCTGGGGTCTGTGGATGTAGCTTTCTTT.

In the case of this clone: At the DNA level, this CDR3 is encoded by other sequences in the same sample as well. The chain employs TRBV5-1 and TRBJ2-3, with TRBD1 matching 7 bases. J was trimmed by 3 bases and V by 0 bases; bases with no gene match: 1. The CDR3 contains 14 residues. Germline V lookup: CDR1 SGHRS, CDR2 YFSETQ. CDR3 in amino acids: CASSLDRGTDTQYF. For the CDR3, the DNA is TGCGCCAGCAGCTTGGACAGGGGAACAGATACGCAGTATTTT.

The V gene is TRBV7-3, the J gene TRBJ2-1; D ambiguous. The CDR3 has 12 amino acids. With 3 bases removed from V and 6 bases from J, the gap between germline ends came to 6 bases. In germline, CDR1 is SGHTA, CDR2 FQGTGA. CDR3 DNA: TGTGCCAGCAGCTTCGCGGCCAATGAGCAGTTCTTC. Encoded protein: CASSFAANEQFF.

This clone was observed a handful of times. The chain combines TRBV18 with TRBJ1-6; TRBD1 might be the D (5 bases). CDR3 length: 17 amino acids. The germline V and J ends were trimmed by 1 base and 6 bases, with 16 bases remaining between them. Germline assignment: CDR1 KGHSH and CDR2 LQKENI. As DNA, the CDR3 is TGTGCCAGCTCACCACTGACAGCTGGACACGGTAATTCACCCCTCCACTTT. Its translation: CASSPLTAGHGNSPLHF.

This clone was found once. The chain employs TRBV9 and TRBJ2-3; a possible D gene is TRBD2 (6 bases). CDR3 size: 15 residues. The V gene lost 0 bases and the J gene lost 2 bases, with 10 bases spanning the gap. The germline V gene has CDR1 SGDLS and CDR2 YYNGEE. Here the CDR3 DNA reads TGTGCCAGCAGCGTAGGGGGGGAGTCCACAGATACGCAGTATTTT. Translation gives CASSVGGESTDTQYF.

V is TRBV19 and J is TRBJ2-7; 11 bases fit TRBD2. V shed 3 bases, J shed 3 bases, and the junction held 4 bases outside the gene matches. The germline gives CDR1 LNHDA, CDR2 SQIVND (reference sequence). CDR3 length: 15 amino acids. In DNA form, the CDR3 reads TGTGCCAGTAGTATCGCGACTAGCGGGATCTACGAGCAGTACTTC. As protein: CASSIATSGIYEQYF.

The CDR3 DNA follows: TGTGCCAGCAGTGCAGGTTTCGGATCGGTTCAGTACTTC. Its protein product is CASSAGFGSVQYF. This chain links TRBV27 with TRBJ2-4; D remains ambiguous. The V gene's germline CDR1 is MNHEY and CDR2 SMNVEV (reference sequence). The CDR3 is made up of 13 amino acids. The V gene lost 5 bases and the J gene lost 11 bases, with 16 bases spanning the gap.

This clone was detected a few times. This chain connects TRBV19 to TRBJ2-1; TRBD1 matches 10 bases. The V and J ends lost 5 bases and 5 bases, in that order; junction bases with no gene match: 9. The germline V gene encodes CDR1 LNHDA and CDR2 SQIVND (reference sequence). The CDR3 extends over 16 amino acids. DNA for the CDR3: TGTGCCAGTAGTCCCTCCCGGGACAGGGGCCACAATGAGCAGTTCTTC. Protein: CASSPSRDRGHNEQFF.

This clone was observed once. The genes are TRBV27 and TRBJ2-1; the D gene is possibly TRBD2 (5 bases). This CDR3 comprises 12 residues. The V and J ends lost 4 bases and 10 bases respectively, with 11 bases between them. CDR1 is MNHEY and CDR2 is SMNVEV in the germline V gene (reference sequence). The CDR3 loop is CASSSSPPEQFF. CDR3 DNA sequence: TGTGCCAGCAGTTCTAGCCCCCCGGAGCAGTTCTTC.

The rearrangement links TRBV19 to TRBJ1-2; D is perhaps TRBD1 (5 bases). The CDR3 totals 14 residues. V lost 1 base and J lost 4, with 10 bases in between. The germline V gene has CDR1 LNHDA and CDR2 SQIVND (reference sequence). In DNA form, the CDR3 reads TGTGCCAGTAGTATAGGGCAGGACATCTATGGCTACACCTTC. It is translated as CASSIGQDIYGYTF.

This chain connects TRBV7-9 to TRBJ2-7; D is ambiguous. Germline-derived CDR1 and CDR2 are SEHNR and FQNEAQ (reference sequence). Trimming cost V 6 bases and J 1 base, with 19 bases left between them. The CDR3 is made up of 16 amino acids. CDR3 sequence: CASRSQSDTVSYEQYF. CDR3 sequence (DNA): TGTGCCAGCAGATCTCAGTCAGATACAGTGTCCTACGAGCAGTACTTC.

This clone has just one count. The rearrangement uses TRBV7-2 and TRBJ2-7; TRBD2 agrees at 8 bases. CDR1 and CDR2 (germline): SGHTA, FQGNSA. Losses at the gene ends were 5 bases for V and 2 bases for J; bases not matched to a gene: 5. The CDR3 has 14 residues. DNA of the CDR3: TGTGCCAGCAGCGTAAACGGGAGGGCCTACGAGCAGTACTTC. This gives the protein CASSVNGRAYEQYF.

V and J are TRBV24-1 and TRBJ1-2, with TRBD1 matching 8 bases. The CDR3 consists of 16 residues. Trimming removed 7 bases from V and 6 bases from J; junction bases left unmatched: 15. Germline V gene lookup returns CDR1 KGHDR and CDR2 SFDVKD. The CDR3 reads CATSSIAGQGADGYTF. Written as DNA, the CDR3 is TGTGCCACCAGCTCCATCGCAGGCCAGGGGGCTGATGGCTACACCTTC.

This chain links TRBV11-2 with TRBJ1-1; D ambiguous. Germline V gene sequence: CDR1 SGHAT, CDR2 FQNNGV. This CDR3 is 16 amino acids long. V lost 2 bases, J lost 0 bases, and 13 bases lay in between. CDR3 region: CASSLRGGRMNTEAFF. The CDR3 DNA follows: TGTGCCAGCAGCTTAAGAGGTGGGAGAATGAACACTGAAGCTTTCTTT.

The chain uses TRBV13 and TRBJ2-3, with 8 bases aligning to TRBD2. Per germline, CDR1 PRHDT and CDR2 FYEKMQ (reference sequence). Unmatched junction bases numbered 6, after V lost 4 bases and J lost 0 bases. CDR3 length: 16 residues. CDR3 region: CASSYTVAGSTDTQYF. The CDR3 bases are TGTGCCAGCAGCTACACCGTAGCGGGGAGCACAGATACGCAGTATTTT.

The chain employs TRBV7-9 and TRBJ2-1; D perhaps matches TRBD1 (6 bases). The V and J ends lost 7 bases and 8 bases respectively, with 9 bases between them. CDR1 and CDR2 (germline): SEHNR, FQNEAQ (reference sequence). The CDR3 is 11 amino acids. CDR3 sequence reads: CASKGVDEQFF. The CDR3 DNA sequence: TGTGCCAGCAAGGGGGTGGATGAGCAGTTCTTC.

The rearrangement uses TRBV20-1 and TRBJ2-7, with a tentative D call TRBD2 (5 bases). The V gene's germline CDR1 is DFQATT and CDR2 SNEGSKA (reference sequence). V shed 5 bases and J shed 3 bases, with 8 bases lying between them. The CDR3 sequence is 11 residues long. The CDR3 coding sequence is TGCAGTGCTTCGGACTTCTACGAGCAGTACTTC. It encodes CSASDFYEQYF.

V gene TRBV6-5 combines with J gene TRBJ2-7; TRBD1 aligns across 9 bases. CDR1 and CDR2 (germline): MNHEY, SVGAGI. J was trimmed by 4 bases and V by 0 bases; bases with no gene match: 7. The CDR3 extends over 16 amino acids. CDR3 sequence (DNA): TGTGCCAGCAGTTACTCCTCAGGGACAGGGTTTTACGAGCAGTACTTC. It codes for CASSYSSGTGFYEQYF.

V is TRBV5-1 and J is TRBJ1-1; no reliable D call. The CDR3 loop spans 16 amino acids. The germline V gene encodes CDR1 SGHRS and CDR2 YFSETQ. V was clipped by 5 bases and J by 2 bases, with 19 bases between them. The CDR3 region has the DNA TGCGCCAGCAGTTTTGGAGACGAATTAGGTAACACTGAAGCTTTCTTT. Protein product: CASSFGDELGNTEAFF.

The chain employs TRBV6-5 and TRBJ2-1; TRBD1 might be the D (6 bases). The length of the CDR3 is 14 residues. V dropped 6 bases and J dropped 3 bases, with 12 bases sitting between them. The germline V gene has CDR1 MNHEY and CDR2 SVGAGI. CDR3 amino acids: CASRKDSSYNEQFF. The CDR3 DNA is TGTGCCAGCAGAAAGGACAGTAGCTACAATGAGCAGTTCTTC.

This chain connects TRBV12-3 or TRBV12-4 to TRBJ2-1; 9 bases line up with TRBD2. V gave up 6 bases and J gave up 9 bases; unmatched junction bases: 3. This CDR3 comprises 12 residues. The CDR3 DNA sequence: TGTGCCAGCAGGTATAGCGGGAGTGAGCAGTTCTTC. This sequence encodes CASRYSGSEQFF.

The chain employs TRBV3-1 (or the pseudogene TRBV3-2) and TRBJ1-4; D is possibly TRBD1 (5 bases). This CDR3 comprises 16 residues. The V end was cut by 3 bases, the J end by 0 bases, with 11 bases between. Germline V gives CDR1 LGHDT, CDR2 YNNKEL (reference sequence). CDR3 protein: CASSHRQIATNEKLFF. The DNA of the CDR3 is TGTGCCAGCAGCCATAGACAGATCGCAACTAATGAAAAACTGTTTTTT.

The gene calls are TRBV4-3 and TRBJ2-1; 9 nucleotides agree with TRBD2. Germline assignment: CDR1 LGHNA and CDR2 YSLEER. Unmatched junction bases numbered 12, after V lost 4 bases and J lost 8 bases. There are 16 residues in the CDR3. The CDR3 loop is CASSPLARTSVDEQFF. The CDR3 coding sequence is TGCGCCAGCAGCCCCCTAGCCAGGACTAGCGTGGATGAGCAGTTCTTC.

The genes are TRBV5-1 and TRBJ1-4; TRBD1 might be the D (5 bases). V was shortened by 0 bases and J by 4 bases, with 13 bases between the two germline ends. In germline, CDR1 is SGHRS, CDR2 YFSETQ. This CDR3 comprises 16 residues. In nucleotides, the CDR3 is TGCGCCAGCAGCTTGGCCGGGGGAGGCCTTAATGAAAAACTGTTTTTT. The encoded protein is CASSLAGGGLNEKLFF.

The chain recombines TRBV7-3 with TRBJ2-1; a possible D gene is TRBD1 (7 bases). The ends were cut back, 4 bases at V and 1 base at J, with 14 bases in the middle. The length of the CDR3 is 16 residues. The germline CDR1 and CDR2 sequences are SGHTA and FQGTGA. In nucleotides, the CDR3 is TGTGCCAGCAGCTCTCGACAGGGAGGATCCTACAATGAGCAGTTCTTC. This encodes CASSSRQGGSYNEQFF.